The present T cell receptor (beta chain) was sequenced within a study of identical twins. The ends lost 2 bases at V and 0 bases at J; junction bases unmatched: 11. The CDR3 is 19 amino acids. Germline assignment: CDR1 SGHAT and CDR2 FQNNGV. TCRdb processed the 5' RACE reads anew with MiXCR; each CDR3 protein has one entry. The sample contains approximately 500,000 distinct CDR3 sequences, approximately 24% of which appear only once. This clonotype was found a few times. The same sample was also studied in work on T cells expressing NK-cell markers. That report adds: The study drew TCR beta repertoires from sorted CD3+CD56+NKG2C+, CD3+CD56+NKG2C- and CD3+CD56-NKG2C+ T cells. Eight donors were sequenced, of whom seven were HCMV-seropositive, while the remaining one was HCMV-seronegative. One observes that, in a handful of donors, these clonotypes were also the leading ones within the CD3+CD56-NKG2C+ fraction.

The sequenced sample consisted of CD4+ T cells sorted from blood. This TCR was recovered from a woman younger than 30 in good health. The chain employs TRBV11-2 and TRBJ2-1, with 9 bases fitting TRBD2. This chain's CDR3 is CASSLFGTSMLSSYNEQFF. CDR3 coding DNA: TGTGCCAGCAGCTTATTCGGGACTAGCATGCTTAGCTCCTACAATGAGCAGTTCTTC.